The 15 T cell receptor beta chains below come from one sample, sequenced in a study of vaccination effects on CD4 cells after COVID-19. With the ViraFEST assay, the study expanded antigen-specific CD4+ T cells using viral peptide pools, then sequenced them. Scientists isolated CD4+ T cells after a roughly 10-day culture period ended. Two-dose BNT162b2 or mRNA-1273 vaccination was given to participants. Their specific antigens are unknown. TCRdb's table, derived via immunoSEQ multiplex PCR, lists solely in-frame clones and lacks some. Among 30,000 to 40,000 clones listed, about 70% were seen once. Here the sequenced sample was CD4+ T cells from PBMCs cultured with HCoV-229E spike peptides, taken after COVID-19 vaccination. The receptors stem from a human donor who received a COVID-19 vaccine.

The chain recombines TRBV5-1 with TRBJ2-5, with 9 bases that match TRBD2. The CDR3 runs 19 residues. Trimming took 3 bases from V and 4 from J; bases not matched to a gene: 19. CDR1 is SGHRS and CDR2 is YFSETQ in the germline V gene. As DNA, the CDR3 is TGCGCCAGCAGCTCCTCAACCGTTTACTATAGCGGGAGTGGAGAGACCCAGTACTTC. Protein sequence: CASSSSTVYYSGSGETQYF.

This clone was detected once. This chain links TRBV5-4 with TRBJ2-4; 7 positions match TRBD1. CDR3 size: 14 residues. Trimming took 4 bases from V and 4 from J; bases not matched to a gene: 5. The germline CDR1 and CDR2 sequences are SGHNT and YYREEE (reference sequence). CDR3 in amino acids: CASSLPGQKNIQYF. CDR3 sequence (DNA): TGTGCCAGCAGCCTACCGGGACAGAAAAACATTCAGTACTTC. Based on the CDR3 plus reference TRBV5-4 and TRBJ2-4, the full variable domain is ETGVTQSPTHLIKTRGQQVTLRCSSQSGHNTVSWYQQALGQGPQFIFQYYREEENGRGNFPPRFSGLQFPNYSSELNVNALELDDSALYLCASSLPGQKNIQYFGAGTRLSVL.

CDR3 region: CASSLGLYVAVTDTEAFF. CDR3 nucleotides: TGTGCCAGCAGCTTAGGCCTCTACGTGGCGGTAACCGACACTGAAGCTTTCTTT. This rearrangement joins TRBV13 to TRBJ1-1; no clear D. This CDR3 contains 18 residues. Trimming shortened V by 0 bases and J by 3 bases, and 20 bases separated the two germline ends. Germline CDR1 and CDR2: PRHDT and FYEKMQ (reference sequence).

The rearrangement uses TRBV7-9 and TRBJ1-1; the D gene is possibly TRBD1 (6 bases). Germline lookup yields CDR1 SEHNR and CDR2 FQNEAQ (reference sequence). The V and J ends lost 3 bases and 5 bases respectively, with 13 bases between them. The CDR3 totals 14 residues. Here the CDR3 reads CASSLGGARTEAFF. The DNA of the CDR3 is TGTGCCAGCAGCTTGGGGGGGGCGCGGACTGAAGCTTTCTTT.

The genes are TRBV12-5 and TRBJ2-4; 7 bases agree with TRBD2. From germline, CDR1 is LGHNT and CDR2 FRNRAP. This CDR3 spans 20 amino acids. J gave up 2 bases and V 5 bases, and 21 bases lay outside the gene matches. This chain's CDR3 is CASGPPSDRSGGVTKNIQYF. CDR3 sequence (DNA): TGTGCTAGTGGTCCACCTAGCGACCGATCGGGGGGAGTAACCAAAAACATTCAGTACTTC.

The rearrangement joins TRBV6-5 to TRBJ2-3, with 9 bases matching TRBD2. This CDR3 region has 16 residues. CDR1 and CDR2 from the germline V gene are MNHEY and SVGAGI. V gave up 4 bases and J gave up 1 base; unmatched junction bases: 6. The CDR3 protein is CASSLRLAVGTDTQYF. The CDR3 DNA follows: TGTGCCAGCAGTTTAAGACTAGCGGTCGGCACAGATACGCAGTATTTT.

A few counts support this clone. The J gene is TRBJ1-1, the V gene TRBV7-2, with D perhaps TRBD1 (6 bases). The CDR3 is made up of 14 amino acids. Trimming removed 10 bases from V and 0 bases from J, with 15 bases in between. Germline CDR1 is SGHTA and CDR2 is FQGNSA. CDR3 DNA: TGTGCCACCAAATGGGGGGCTCTGAACACTGAAGCTTTCTTT. Its translation is CATKWGALNTEAFF.

This clone was seen more than once but under ten times. The rearrangement joins TRBV19 to TRBJ1-3, with D uncertain. The V gene lost 9 bases and the J gene lost 3 bases, with 9 bases spanning the gap. There are 12 residues in the CDR3. CDR1 LNHDA and CDR2 SQIVND come from the germline V gene (reference sequence). CDR3 bases: TGTGCCAGCGACAAGGGTGGAAACACCATATATTTT. It translates to CASDKGGNTIYF.

Only a few counts were recorded for this clone. This chain links TRBV7-9 with TRBJ1-2; D call uncertain. Between the trimmed V and J ends, which lost 1 base and 5 bases, there was a span of 5 bases. Germline V gene sequence: CDR1 SEHNR, CDR2 FQNEAQ (reference sequence). The CDR3 runs 12 residues. CDR3 sequence: CASSLVGYGYTF. CDR3 in DNA: TGTGCCAGCAGCTTAGTTGGATATGGCTACACCTTC.

In its sample, this clone was seen a few times. V gene TRBV5-4 combines with J gene TRBJ2-5, with 7 nucleotides matching TRBD1. V trimming: 5 bases; J trimming: 7 bases; junction bases outside the gene matches: 8. Germline CDR1 is SGHNT and CDR2 is YYREEE (reference sequence). The length of the CDR3 is 13 residues. CDR3 loop: CASSTTGMVTQYF. For the CDR3, the DNA is TGTGCCAGCAGTACGACAGGGATGGTGACCCAGTACTTC.

The genes are TRBV3-1 (or the pseudogene TRBV3-2) and TRBJ2-3; the D is unclear. Per germline, CDR1 LGHDT and CDR2 YNNKEL (reference sequence). The CDR3 sequence is 13 residues long. Trimming removed 0 bases at V and 1 base at J, with 2 bases between. The DNA for the CDR3 is TGTGCCAGCAGCCAAGAGGGCACAGATACGCAGTATTTT. Translated, it gives CASSQEGTDTQYF.

The rearrangement uses TRBV5-1 and TRBJ2-2; 7 nucleotides line up with TRBD1. The germline CDR1 and CDR2 sequences are SGHRS and YFSETQ. Trimming cost V 6 bases and J 4 bases; bases outside gene matches: 9. The length of the CDR3 is 15 residues. In nucleotides, the CDR3 is TGCGCCAGCACGTCAATGACAGGGACCACCGGGGAGCTGTTTTTT. It specifies CASTSMTGTTGELFF. The full variable domain, rest sourced from reference TRBV5-1 and TRBJ2-2, is KAGVTQTPRYLIKTRGQQVTLSCSPISGHRSVSWYQQTPGQGLQFLFEYFSETQRNKGNFPGRFSGRQFSNSRSEMNVSTLELGDSALYLCASTSMTGTTGELFFGEGSRLTVL.

The chain uses TRBV11-2 and TRBJ2-2, with D perhaps TRBD2 (6 bases). CDR1 SGHAT and CDR2 FQNNGV come from the germline V gene. Trimming left V 5 bases short and J 6 bases short, with 16 bases between. This CDR3 contains 15 residues. DNA of the CDR3: TGTGCCAGCAGCACGGGACTTAAAGCCGCCGGGGAGCTGTTTTTT. Translated: CASSTGLKAAGELFF.

This clone was recorded only once. J is TRBJ2-7 and V is TRBV27, with 16 bases identical to TRBD2. The germline V gene encodes CDR1 MNHEY and CDR2 SMNVEV (reference sequence). The V gene end was trimmed by 2 bases and the J gene end by 3 bases; junction bases not matched to a gene: 7. CDR3 size: 18 residues. CDR3 sequence reads: CASSLVGGTSGRGYEQYF. As DNA, the CDR3 is TGTGCCAGCAGTTTAGTGGGGGGGACTAGCGGGAGGGGCTACGAGCAGTACTTC.

CDR3 protein: CASSSASGTGTSPLHF. DNA of the CDR3: TGTGCCAGCAGCTCGGCCTCCGGGACAGGGACCTCACCCCTCCACTTT. The chain combines TRBV7-9 with TRBJ1-6; 9 bases are a match to TRBD1. The CDR3 consists of 16 residues. Germline V gene sequence: CDR1 SEHNR, CDR2 FQNEAQ (reference sequence). Trimming removed 4 bases from V and 10 bases from J; junction bases left unmatched: 11. The full variable domain, rest sourced from reference TRBV7-9 and TRBJ1-6, is DTGVSQNPRHKITKRGQNVTFRCDPISEHNRLYWYRQTLGQGPEFLTYFQNEAQLEKSRLLSDRFSAERPKGSFSTLEIQRTEQGDSAMYLCASSSASGTGTSPLHFGNGTRLTVT.